These 7 T cell receptor beta chains came from one sample sequenced in a study of graft-versus-host responses after intestinal transplantation. Clones were sequenced by immunoSEQ multiplex PCR, and TCRdb holds only the in-frame ones, with some missing. The data hold some 25,000 clones, with approximately 40% observed a single time. The source material was alloreactive CD4+ T cells from a mixed lymphocyte reaction culture, sampled before intestinal transplant. Subset in this sample: CFSE-low proliferating T cells sorted from roughly six-day pre-transplant mixed lymphocyte reaction (GvH or HvG direction). The receptor source for this set is a human patient who received an intestinal transplant.

J is TRBJ2-3 and V is TRBV4-3; 16 bases align to TRBD2. In germline, CDR1 is LGHNA, CDR2 YSLEER. CDR3 length: 18 amino acids. With 5 bases clipped from V and 2 bases from J, the junction kept 7 bases outside the gene matches. The CDR3 here is CASSKTGTSGGDTDTQYF. As DNA, the CDR3 is TGCGCCAGCAGCAAAACCGGGACTAGCGGGGGGGACACAGATACGCAGTATTTT.

V usage is TRBV7-6 and J usage is TRBJ2-1, with D tentatively TRBD1 (5 bases). The germline V gene has CDR1 SGHVS and CDR2 FNYEAQ. The CDR3 has 16 residues. V was trimmed by 1 base and J by 3 bases, leaving 13 bases between them. This chain's CDR3 is CASSLEVGLGYNEQFF. CDR3 coding DNA: TGTGCCAGCAGCTTAGAGGTGGGGCTAGGCTACAATGAGCAGTTCTTC.

This clone has just a few counts. V usage is TRBV4-3 and J usage is TRBJ1-2; possible D gene TRBD1, 5 bases. The ends were cut back, 1 base at V and 2 bases at J, with 14 bases in the middle. CDR3 length equals 16 residues. Per germline, CDR1 LGHNA and CDR2 YSLEER. CDR3 sequence (DNA): TGCGCCAGCAGCCAAGCGTTCGGTGGGGGGAACTATGGCTACACCTTC. This gives the protein CASSQAFGGGNYGYTF.

Concerning this clone: One junction end does not reproduce the germline sequence, and a read error may be involved. This rearrangement joins TRBV6-4 to TRBJ1-6, with 8 bases fitting TRBD1. The V gene's germline CDR1 is MRHNA and CDR2 SNTAGT. The CDR3 length is 17 residues. CDR3 in DNA: TGTGCCAGCAGTGACCGGGACAGGCCCGGCTATAATTCACCCTTCCACTTT. Translation: CASSDRDRPGYNSPFHF.

The J gene is TRBJ2-7, the V gene TRBV6-1; a possible D gene is TRBD2 (5 bases). V was shortened by 5 bases and J by 2 bases, with 13 bases between the two germline ends. The CDR3 sequence is 14 residues long. Germline CDR1 is MNHNS and CDR2 is SASEGT. DNA of the CDR3: TGTGCCAGCAGTCCGGGATATATCACCTACGAGCAGTACTTC. Its protein is CASSPGYITYEQYF.

This clone was counted between two and nine times. The chain recombines TRBV18 with TRBJ1-2; TRBD1 might be the D (5 bases). Trimming removed 3 bases at V and 1 base at J, with 18 bases between. From germline, CDR1 is KGHSH and CDR2 LQKENI. The CDR3 totals 17 residues. DNA for the CDR3: TGTGCCAGCTCACCCACCGGGGGAGGGGCCAGTAACTATGGCTACACCTTC. Translating it yields CASSPTGGGASNYGYTF.

The V and J genes are TRBV15 and TRBJ1-3, with D uncertain. The CDR3 has 17 amino acids. V lost 0 bases to trimming and J lost 0 bases, with 12 bases between them. From germline, CDR1 is LNHNV and CDR2 YYDKDF (reference sequence). The DNA of the CDR3 is TGTGCCACCAGCAGAGAAAGAAAACTGAACTCTGGAAACACCATATATTTT. The encoded protein is CATSRERKLNSGNTIYF.